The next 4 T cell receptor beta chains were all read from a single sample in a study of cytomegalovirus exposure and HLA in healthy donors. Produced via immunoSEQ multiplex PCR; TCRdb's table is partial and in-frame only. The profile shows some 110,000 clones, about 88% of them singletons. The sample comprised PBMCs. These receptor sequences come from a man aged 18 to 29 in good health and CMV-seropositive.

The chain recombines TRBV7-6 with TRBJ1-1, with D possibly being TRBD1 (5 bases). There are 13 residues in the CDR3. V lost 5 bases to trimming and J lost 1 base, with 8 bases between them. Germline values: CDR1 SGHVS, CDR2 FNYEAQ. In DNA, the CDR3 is TGTGCCAGCAGCCAACAGGAGAACACTGAAGCTTTCTTT. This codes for CASSQQENTEAFF.

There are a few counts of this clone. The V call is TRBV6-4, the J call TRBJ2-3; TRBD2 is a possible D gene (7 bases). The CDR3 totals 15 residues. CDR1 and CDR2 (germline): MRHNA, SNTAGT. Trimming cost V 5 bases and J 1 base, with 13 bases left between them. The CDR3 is CASSSQGGGTDTQYF. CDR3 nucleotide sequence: TGTGCCAGCAGTTCACAGGGAGGGGGCACAGATACGCAGTATTTT.

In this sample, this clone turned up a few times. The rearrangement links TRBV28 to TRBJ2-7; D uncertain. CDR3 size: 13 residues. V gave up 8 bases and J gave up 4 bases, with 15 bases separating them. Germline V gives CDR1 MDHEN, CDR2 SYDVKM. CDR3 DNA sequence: TGTGCCAGCTTACAGCCCACAGAGTACGAGCAGTACTTC. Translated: CASLQPTEYEQYF.

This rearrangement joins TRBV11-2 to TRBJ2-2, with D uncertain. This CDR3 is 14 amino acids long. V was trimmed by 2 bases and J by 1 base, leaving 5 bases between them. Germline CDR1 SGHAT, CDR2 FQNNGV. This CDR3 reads CASSLLGNTGELFF. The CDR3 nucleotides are TGTGCCAGCAGCTTACTAGGGAACACCGGGGAGCTGTTTTTT. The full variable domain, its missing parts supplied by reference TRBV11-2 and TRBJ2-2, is EAGVAQSPRYKIIEKRQSVAFWCNPISGHATLYWYQQILGQGPKLLIQFQNNGVVDDSQLPKDRFSAERLKGVDSTLKIQPAKLEDSAVYLCASSLLGNTGELFFGEGSRLTVL.